These T cell receptor beta chains were read from a single sample in a study of blood T cell repertoires in COVID-19. Clones were read by immunoSEQ multiplex PCR, and TCRdb kept only the in-frame ones, dropping some. There are approximately 280,000 clones in the sample; more than 75% occur only once, and 2.6% lies in the top ten. The material sequenced was PBMCs or T cells enriched from blood (not recorded which). These receptor sequences come from a woman younger than 30 who had recovered from COVID-19. Each CDR3 is given with its conserved first and last residue. The order of the fields is V gene, clone size, J gene, D gene, CDR3 DNA, CDR3 protein. The D gene is left open where the match is weak. Expanded clones get a size class; other rows say once, few or many, or leave the size out.

>TRBV5-4|-|TRBJ2-7|TRBD2
TGTGCCAGCAGCTTGGAGCGGGACCCCTTCGACGAGCAGTACTTC
CASSLERDPFDEQYF
>TRBV19|-|TRBJ1-5|-
TGTGCCAGTAGCTCCCTCTTGGGGCCGGACAATCAGCCCCAGCATTTT
CASSSLLGPDNQPQHF
>TRBV6-1|-|TRBJ2-7|-
TGTGCCAGCAGTGAAGCCCTACTCCGCCTTAGCTCCTACGAGCAGTACTTC
CASSEALLRLSSYEQYF
>TRBV11-3|-|TRBJ2-7|TRBD1
TGTGCCAGCAGCTTAGGTCGTCAGGGGGTCTACGAGCAGTACTTC
CASSLGRQGVYEQYF
>TRBV15|-|TRBJ2-5|TRBD1
TGTGCCACCAGCAGAGCCCGGGACAGGGGGCATGAGACCCAGTACTTC
CATSRARDRGHETQYF
>TRBV20-1|-|TRBJ1-2|TRBD1
TGCAGTGCTCGTGGGACAGCTAACTATGGCTACACCTTC
CSARGTANYGYTF
>TRBV12-3/TRBV12-4|-|TRBJ1-6|TRBD1
TGTGCCAGCAGTACAGGGGCTGGTTCACCCCTCCACTTT
CASSTGAGSPLHF
>TRBV20-1|-|TRBJ1-2|-
TGCAGTGCTAGAGGCGACTATGGCTACACCTTC
CSARGDYGYTF
>TRBV30|-|TRBJ1-5|-
TGTGCCTGGACTGAGGGTTTCAGCAATCAGCCCCAGCATTTT
CAWTEGFSNQPQHF
>TRBV20-1|-|TRBJ1-3|-
TGCAGTGCAACTCGAGGAAACACCATATATTTT
CSATRGNTIYF
>TRBV11-2|-|TRBJ1-3|-
TGTGCCAGCAGGCTTAGCTCTGGAAACACCATATATTTT
CASRLSSGNTIYF
>TRBV19|-|TRBJ1-2|-
TGTGCCAGTAGTATAAGACGGCTAGATGGCTACACCTTC
CASSIRRLDGYTF
>TRBV7-2|-|TRBJ2-2|-
TGTGCCGTAGAGAACACCGGGGAGCTGTTTTTT
CAVENTGELFF
>TRBV5-4|-|TRBJ2-5|TRBD1
TGTGCCAGCAGCTTGGAAGGCAGGGGGACCTTGGGAGAGACCCAGTACTTC
CASSLEGRGTLGETQYF
>TRBV6-5|-|TRBJ2-7|TRBD1
TGTGCCAGCCAGGGACAGGGCCTTCGAGAGCAGTACTTC
CASQGQGLREQYF
>TRBV6-5|-|TRBJ2-7|-
TGTGCCAGCATCAGAGGGGGCGAGCAGTACTTC
CASIRGGEQYF
>TRBV28|-|TRBJ1-1|-
TGTGCCAGCAGACTGCAGGGGCTTGATGAGGCTTTCTTT
CASRLQGLDEAFF
>TRBV19|-|TRBJ1-1|TRBD1
TGTGCCAGTAGTATAACCCTGGACAGGGGTTCATGGAACACTGAAGCTTTCTTT
CASSITLDRGSWNTEAFF
>TRBV5-4|-|TRBJ1-2|TRBD1
TGTGCCAGCAGCTTCGGGACAGGGAACTATGGCTACACCTTC
CASSFGTGNYGYTF
>TRBV19|-|TRBJ1-2|-
TGTGCCAGTAGTACTCCGGGTTACAGGGACTATGGCTACACCTTC
CASSTPGYRDYGYTF
>TRBV5-1|once|TRBJ2-1|-
TGCGCCAGTAGACAGGGAGGCGATGAGCAGTTCTTC
CASRQGGDEQFF
>TRBV19|-|TRBJ2-1|TRBD1
TGTGCCAGTAGTATCTTAGGGGGCGCTTCCTACAATGAGCAGTTCTTC
CASSILGGASYNEQFF
>TRBV5-1|-|TRBJ2-3|TRBD2
TGCGCCAGCAGCTTTGGTAGCGGGAGAGGGCGAAGCACAGATACGCAGTATTTT
CASSFGSGRGRSTDTQYF
>TRBV10-1|-|TRBJ1-2|-
TGCGCCAGCAGTGAGTCAATTCAGGGGTACTATGGCTACACCTTC
CASSESIQGYYGYTF
>TRBV15|-|TRBJ1-4|-
TGTGCCACCAGCAGAGTACGGGGGTCCAATGAAAAACTGTTTTTT
CATSRVRGSNEKLFF
>TRBV11-3|-|TRBJ1-1|TRBD1
TGTGCCAGCAGCCTAATAGGGACAGGGGGCGCTGGCACTGAAGCTTTCTTT
CASSLIGTGGAGTEAFF
>TRBV18|many|TRBJ2-3|-
TGTGCCAGCTCACCGCGGGATTCGGGAGCTGATACGCAGTATTTT
CASSPRDSGADTQYF
>TRBV11-3|-|TRBJ1-1|TRBD1
TGTGCCAGCAGCTCCCGGGACAGGGGGAAAGGGGCTTTCTTT
CASSSRDRGKGAFF
>TRBV30|-|TRBJ2-7|-
TGTGCCTGGCGGAAGGGGAGGGGGGACTCCTACGAGCAGTACTTC
CAWRKGRGDSYEQYF
>TRBV7-9|few|TRBJ1-2|TRBD1
TGTGCCAGCAGCTTAGGTTGGGGACAGGGACTTCGCGACTATGGCTACACCTTC
CASSLGWGQGLRDYGYTF
>TRBV7-8|-|TRBJ1-1|-
TGTGCCAGCAGCTCACAGGGGAACACTGAAGCTTTCTTT
CASSSQGNTEAFF
>TRBV19|-|TRBJ1-1|-
TGTGCCAGTAGCGAACTCGCGACAGCTTCGAACACTGAAGCTTTCTTT
CASSELATASNTEAFF
>TRBV6-2/TRBV6-3|-|TRBJ2-7|TRBD1
TGTGCCAGCAGTTACGGTCAGGGGGCTACGGTGGACTACGAGCAGTACTTC
CASSYGQGATVDYEQYF
>TRBV28|-|TRBJ1-1|TRBD1
TGTGCCAGCAGTTTACGTGACAGGGGGCTGAACACTGAAGCTTTCTTT
CASSLRDRGLNTEAFF
>TRBV3-1/TRBV3-2|-|TRBJ2-2|TRBD2
TGTGCCATCCGAGCGGGGGGGCACACCGGGGAGCTGTTTTTT
CAIRAGGHTGELFF
>TRBV27|few|TRBJ2-4|TRBD1
TGTGCCAGCAGTGGACAGGGGGGACCCAAAAACATTCAGTACTTC
CASSGQGGPKNIQYF
>TRBV30|-|TRBJ2-7|-
TGTGCCTGGAGTGTAGGGGAAACCTACGAGCAGTACTTC
CAWSVGETYEQYF
>TRBV5-1|-|TRBJ2-5|TRBD2
TGCGCCAGCAGGATGGACGGGACTAGCTTAAGGGAGACCCAGTACTTC
CASRMDGTSLRETQYF
>TRBV10-3|-|TRBJ1-2|-
TGTGCCATCAGTGATGGACAGCCCTTTGGCTACACCTTC
CAISDGQPFGYTF
>TRBV2|-|TRBJ2-1|TRBD2
TGTGCCAGCATCCCGTCTAGCGGGAGGTCCTACAATGAGCAGTTCTTC
CASIPSSGRSYNEQFF
>TRBV13|-|TRBJ1-3|-
TGTGCCAGCAGCACCGTGAACCAAGACAGGCCCTCTGGAAACACCATATATTTT
CASSTVNQDRPSGNTIYF
>TRBV6-5|once|TRBJ1-1|-
TGTGCCACCACCTCGAGGGGCGGGATTGCGACTGAAGCTTTCTTT
CATTSRGGIATEAFF
>TRBV13|-|TRBJ1-2|TRBD1
TGTGCCAGCAGCATAAGAGGACAGGGAAACTATGGCTACACCTTC
CASSIRGQGNYGYTF
>TRBV10-3|few|TRBJ2-7|TRBD2
TGTGCCATCAGTGGGTCGACTAGCGCGACCTACGAGCAGTACTTC
CAISGSTSATYEQYF
>TRBV5-4|-|TRBJ2-2|-
TGTGCCAGCAGCTTGCCAAGCAGATCGGAGCGCCCCGGGGAGCTGTTTTTT
CASSLPSRSERPGELFF
>TRBV7-8|-|TRBJ2-1|TRBD2
TGTGCCAGCAGCTTAGAGGGGACTAGCAGCAATGAGCAGTTCTTC
CASSLEGTSSNEQFF
>TRBV19|-|TRBJ2-1|-
TGTGCCAGTGGTAGCGGTAATAACAATGAGCAGTTCTTC
CASGSGNNNEQFF
>TRBV5-1|once|TRBJ1-2|-
TGCGCCAGCAGCTTCGCGGGGGTAGGGGTGAGCTATGGCTACACCTTC
CASSFAGVGVSYGYTF